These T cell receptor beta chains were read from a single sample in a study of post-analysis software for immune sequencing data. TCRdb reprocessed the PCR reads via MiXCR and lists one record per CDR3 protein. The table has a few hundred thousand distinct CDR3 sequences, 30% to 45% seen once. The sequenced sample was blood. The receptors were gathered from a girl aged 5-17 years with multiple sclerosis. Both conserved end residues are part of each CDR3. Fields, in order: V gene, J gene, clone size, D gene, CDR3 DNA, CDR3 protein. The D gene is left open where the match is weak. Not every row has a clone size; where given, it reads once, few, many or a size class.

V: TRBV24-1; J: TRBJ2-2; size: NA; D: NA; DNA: TGTGCCACCAGTCGGGCAGGGGCGGCCGGGGAGCTGTTTTTT; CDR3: CATSRAGAAGELFF
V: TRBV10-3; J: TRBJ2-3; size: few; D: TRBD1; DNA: TGTGCCATCAGTGATGGGTCAGGGGGACGCACAGATACGCAGTATTTT; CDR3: CAISDGSGGRTDTQYF
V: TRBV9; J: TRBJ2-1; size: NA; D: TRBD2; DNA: TGTGCCAGCAGCACTGGGCGGGGGGGATCCTACAATGAGCAGTTCTTC; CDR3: CASSTGRGGSYNEQFF
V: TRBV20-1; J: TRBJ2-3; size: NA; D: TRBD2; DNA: TGCAGTGCTAGAGCCAGACTAGCGGGGGCAGATACGCAGTATTTT; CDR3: CSARARLAGADTQYF
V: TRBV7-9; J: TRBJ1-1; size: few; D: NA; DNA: TGTGCCAGGAGATTGCCGGAAACTGAAGCTTTCTTT; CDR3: CARRLPETEAFF
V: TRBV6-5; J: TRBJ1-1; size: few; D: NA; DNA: TGTGCCAGCAGTTACGCAGATGAAGCTTTCTTT; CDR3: CASSYADEAFF
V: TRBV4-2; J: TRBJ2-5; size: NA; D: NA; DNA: TGTGCCAGCAGCCACGAACCAGCGGGCCTAAAAGGAGAGACCCAGTACTTC; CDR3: CASSHEPAGLKGETQYF
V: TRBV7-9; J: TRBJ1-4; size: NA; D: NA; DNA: TGTGCCAGCAGCCCTCCCTTCGGGGATAATGAAAAACTGTTTTTT; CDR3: CASSPPFGDNEKLFF
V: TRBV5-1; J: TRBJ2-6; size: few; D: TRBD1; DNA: TGCGCCAGCAGCTTGGCCTCGGGACAGATATTCTCTGGGGCCAACGTCCTGACTTTC; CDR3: CASSLASGQIFSGANVLTF
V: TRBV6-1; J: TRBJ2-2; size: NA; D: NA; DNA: TGTGCCAGCAGTGAACCGAACACCGGGGAGCTGTTTTTT; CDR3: CASSEPNTGELFF
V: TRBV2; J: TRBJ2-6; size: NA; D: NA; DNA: TGTGCCAGCAGCTACAGGTCTGGGGCCAACGTCCTGACTTTC; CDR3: CASSYRSGANVLTF
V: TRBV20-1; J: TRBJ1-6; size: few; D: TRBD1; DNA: TGCAGTGCAACCGGACAGGAGGTGAATTCACCCCTCCACTTT; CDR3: CSATGQEVNSPLHF
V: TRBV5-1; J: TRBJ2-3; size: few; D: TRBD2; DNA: TGCGCCAGCAGCCTCAGACGGACTAGTAACACAGATACGCAGTATTTT; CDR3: CASSLRRTSNTDTQYF
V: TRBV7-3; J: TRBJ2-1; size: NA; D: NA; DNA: TGTGCCAGCAGCTTAAGGCAGGGGGGTGAGCAGTTCTTC; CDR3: CASSLRQGGEQFF
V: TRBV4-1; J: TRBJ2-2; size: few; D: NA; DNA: TGCGCCAGCAGCGGCAGACCTCGACAGAACACCGGGGAGCTGTTTTTT; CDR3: CASSGRPRQNTGELFF
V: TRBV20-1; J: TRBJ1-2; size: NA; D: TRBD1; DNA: TGCAGTGCTTCTACCGGGACAGGGAGCAGAGGCTACACCTTC; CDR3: CSASTGTGSRGYTF
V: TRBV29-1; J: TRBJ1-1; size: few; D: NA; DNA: TGCAGCGTCGCCGGTGTGGGGGGGAACACTGAAGCTTTCTTT; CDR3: CSVAGVGGNTEAFF
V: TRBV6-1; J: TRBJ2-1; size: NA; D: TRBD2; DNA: TGTGCCAGCAGAGTCAGCGGGGGGTCGGATGAGCAGTTCTTC; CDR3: CASRVSGGSDEQFF